These 2 T cell receptor beta chains were sequenced from one sample in a study of T cells after yellow fever vaccination (dated by TCRdb to the late 2010s). The sample's treatment or condition label, decoded: live attenuated yellow fever vaccine strain. The method was 5' RACE. Sequencing instrument: Illumina HiSeq 2500. TCRdb reran the public reads through fastp at Q25 and MiXCR, keeping productive beta chains. Each CDR3 protein appears once, grouped with its most common genes and DNA. For this sample the table gives around 600,000 distinct CDR3 sequences, of which roughly an eighth were detected only once. Of the sample, just under 15% is held by the ten largest clones. This specimen was PBMCs, taken on the day of the yellow fever booster vaccination. All receptors derive from a man aged 30 to 45 who received the YFV17D yellow fever vaccine.

The V call is TRBV5-4, the J call TRBJ1-1, with no clear D. The germline CDR1 and CDR2 sequences are SGHNT and YYREEE (reference sequence). With 1 base removed from V and 8 bases from J, the gap between germline ends came to 9 bases. The CDR3 sequence is 12 residues long. CDR3 DNA: TGTGCCAGCAGCTTGAATAGCCTGGAAGCTTTCTTT. Amino acid sequence: CASSLNSLEAFF. The full variable domain, rest sourced from reference TRBV5-4 and TRBJ1-1, is ETGVTQSPTHLIKTRGQQVTLRCSSQSGHNTVSWYQQALGQGPQFIFQYYREEENGRGNFPPRFSGLQFPNYSSELNVNALELDDSALYLCASSLNSLEAFFGQGTRLTVV.

V is TRBV5-4 and J is TRBJ1-3, with D possibly TRBD1 on 5 matching bases. Germline assignment: CDR1 SGHNT and CDR2 YYREEE (reference sequence). This CDR3 has 15 residues. Deletions cut 1 base from V and 4 bases from J, with 12 bases between. CDR3 protein: CASSLKAGYGNTIYF. In DNA form, the CDR3 reads TGTGCCAGCAGCTTGAAGGCAGGGTACGGAAACACCATATATTTT.